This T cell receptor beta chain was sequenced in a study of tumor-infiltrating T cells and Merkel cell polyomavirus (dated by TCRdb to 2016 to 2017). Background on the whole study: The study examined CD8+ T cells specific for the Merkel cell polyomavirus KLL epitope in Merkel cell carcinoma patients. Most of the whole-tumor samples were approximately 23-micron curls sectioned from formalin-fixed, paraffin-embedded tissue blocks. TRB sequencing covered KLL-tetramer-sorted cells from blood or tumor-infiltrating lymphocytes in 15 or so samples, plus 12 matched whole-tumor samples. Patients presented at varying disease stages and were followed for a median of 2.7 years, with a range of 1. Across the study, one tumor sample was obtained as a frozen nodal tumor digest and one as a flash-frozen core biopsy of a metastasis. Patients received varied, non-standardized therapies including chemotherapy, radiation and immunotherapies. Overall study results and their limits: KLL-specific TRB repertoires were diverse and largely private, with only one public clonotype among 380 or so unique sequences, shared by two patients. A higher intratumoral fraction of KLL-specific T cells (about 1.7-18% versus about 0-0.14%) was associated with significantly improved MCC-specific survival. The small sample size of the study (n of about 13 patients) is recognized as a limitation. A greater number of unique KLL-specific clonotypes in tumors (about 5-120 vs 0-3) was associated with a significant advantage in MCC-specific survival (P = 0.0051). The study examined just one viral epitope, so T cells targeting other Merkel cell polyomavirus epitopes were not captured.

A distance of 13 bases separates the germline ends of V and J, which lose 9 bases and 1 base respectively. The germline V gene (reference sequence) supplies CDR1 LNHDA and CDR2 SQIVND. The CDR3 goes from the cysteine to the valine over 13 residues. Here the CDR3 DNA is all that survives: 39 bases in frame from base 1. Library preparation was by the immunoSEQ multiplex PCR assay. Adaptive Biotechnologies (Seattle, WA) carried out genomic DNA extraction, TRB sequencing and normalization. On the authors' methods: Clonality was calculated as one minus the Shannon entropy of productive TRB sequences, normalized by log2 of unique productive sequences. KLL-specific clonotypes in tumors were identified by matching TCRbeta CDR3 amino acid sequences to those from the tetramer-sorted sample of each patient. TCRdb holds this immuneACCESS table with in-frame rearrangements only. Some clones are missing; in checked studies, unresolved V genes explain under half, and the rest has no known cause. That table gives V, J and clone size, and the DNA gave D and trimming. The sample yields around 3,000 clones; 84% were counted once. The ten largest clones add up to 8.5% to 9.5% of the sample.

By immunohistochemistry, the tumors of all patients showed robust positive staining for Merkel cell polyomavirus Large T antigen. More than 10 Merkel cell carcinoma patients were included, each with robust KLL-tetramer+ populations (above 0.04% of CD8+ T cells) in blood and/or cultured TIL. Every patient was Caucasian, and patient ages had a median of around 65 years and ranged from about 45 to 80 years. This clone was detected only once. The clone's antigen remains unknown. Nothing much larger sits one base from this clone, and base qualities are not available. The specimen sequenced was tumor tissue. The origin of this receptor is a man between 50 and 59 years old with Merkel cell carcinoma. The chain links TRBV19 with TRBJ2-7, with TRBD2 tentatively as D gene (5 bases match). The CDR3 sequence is CARTTEVSYEQYV. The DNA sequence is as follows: TGTGCCAGGACTACGGAGGTTTCCTACGAGCAGTACGTC.